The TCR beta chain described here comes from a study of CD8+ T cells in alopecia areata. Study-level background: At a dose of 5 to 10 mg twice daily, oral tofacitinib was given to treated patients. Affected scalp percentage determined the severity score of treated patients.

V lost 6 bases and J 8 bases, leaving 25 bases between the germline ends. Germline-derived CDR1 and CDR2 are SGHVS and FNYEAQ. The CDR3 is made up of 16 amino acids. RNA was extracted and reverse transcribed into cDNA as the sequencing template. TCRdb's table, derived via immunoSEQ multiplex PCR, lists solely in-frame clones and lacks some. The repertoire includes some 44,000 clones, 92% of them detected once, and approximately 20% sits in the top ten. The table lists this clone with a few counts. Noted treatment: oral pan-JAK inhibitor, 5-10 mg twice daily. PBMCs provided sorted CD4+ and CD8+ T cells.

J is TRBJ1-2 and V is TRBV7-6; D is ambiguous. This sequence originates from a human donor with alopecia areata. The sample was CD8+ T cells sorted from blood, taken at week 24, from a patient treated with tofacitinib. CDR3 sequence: CASSDTGWTSVGGYTF. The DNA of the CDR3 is TGTGCCAGCAGTGACACCGGGTGGACCTCCGTGGGAGGCTACACCTTC.